The entry that follows covers one TCR beta chain sequence. The antigen is undetermined. This CDR3 region has 15 residues. The V gene lost 5 bases and the J gene lost 5 bases, with 19 bases spanning the gap. The germline CDR1 and CDR2 sequences are SEHNR and FQNEAQ (reference sequence). The data were taken from a study of T cell responses to AZD1222 COVID-19 vaccine. Whole-study findings and limits: Seropositive status at baseline applied to only a handful of AZD1222 recipients.

The table came from immunoSEQ multiplex PCR; TCRdb's copy has only in-frame clones and leaves some out. The sample yields 150,000 to 200,000 clones, roughly 94% seen once. The TCR was taken from an adult who received the AZD1222 COVID-19 vaccine. The sample in question was peripheral blood, obtained 28 days after the second AZD1222 dose. This sequence joins TRBV7-9 and TRBJ2-7; D perhaps matches TRBD2 (6 bases). The CDR3 DNA follows: TGTGCCAGCAGCCCTAAGCGGAGGGCCGGGAACGAGCAGTACTTC. This translates into CASSPKRRAGNEQYF.